The next 6 T cell receptor beta chains were all read from a single sample in a study of type 1 regulatory T cells. TCRdb reanalysed the reads using MiXCR and keeps one entry per CDR3 protein. The sample holds around 88,000 distinct CDR3 sequences, around 30% seen once. Sequenced material: CD4+ T cells, either the whole sample or a sorted fraction (not recorded which). The receptors shown here come from a human donor in good health.

This clonotype was seen more than once but under ten times. This rearrangement joins TRBV4-2 to TRBJ2-6; D remains ambiguous. The CDR3 sequence is 17 residues long. Per germline, CDR1 LGHNA and CDR2 YNFKEQ. V gave up 0 bases and J gave up 0 bases, with 9 bases separating them. CDR3 sequence: CASSQDPRSSGANVLTF. The CDR3 DNA reads TGTGCCAGCAGCCAAGATCCGAGGAGCTCTGGGGCCAACGTCCTGACTTTC.

This clonotype was observed a few times. The chain carries TRBV5-1 and TRBJ1-6; tentative D call: TRBD1 (6 bases). This CDR3 is built from 17 residues. Per germline, CDR1 SGHRS and CDR2 YFSETQ. Trimming pared 0 bases from V and 0 bases from J, leaving 10 bases between. The CDR3 bases are TGCGCCAGCAGCTTGGGACAGGCGAGCTCCTATAATTCACCCCTCCACTTT. Its translation: CASSLGQASSYNSPLHF.

This clonotype showed up just a few times. The chain employs TRBV14 and TRBJ2-2; 9 nucleotides align to TRBD1. Germline values: CDR1 SGHDN, CDR2 FVKESK. Germline trimming cut 4 bases from V and 3 bases from J; bases unmatched to any gene: 3. The CDR3 consists of 15 residues. CDR3 sequence reads: CASSRDRADTGELFF. As DNA, the CDR3 is TGTGCCAGCAGCCGGGACAGGGCGGACACCGGGGAGCTGTTTTTT.

In this sample, this clonotype turned up a few times. The chain couples TRBV11-2 to TRBJ2-3; the D call may be TRBD1 or TRBD2 (5 bases each). Germline-derived CDR1 and CDR2 are SGHAT and FQNNGV. The ends were cut back, 5 bases at V and 0 bases at J, with 12 bases in the middle. The CDR3 loop spans 15 amino acids. The CDR3 here is CASSPGTVSTDTQYF. DNA for the CDR3: TGTGCCAGCAGCCCCGGGACGGTGAGCACAGATACGCAGTATTTT. Looking up the rest from reference TRBV11-2 and TRBJ2-3 gives the full variable domain: EAGVAQSPRYKIIEKRQSVAFWCNPISGHATLYWYQQILGQGPKLLIQFQNNGVVDDSQLPKDRFSAERLKGVDSTLKIQPAKLEDSAVYLCASSPGTVSTDTQYFGPGTRLTVL.

This clonotype was counted between two and nine times. The V and J genes are TRBV7-2 and TRBJ2-7; D is undetermined. Germline CDR1 and CDR2: SGHTA and FQGNSA. The CDR3 spans 12 residues. Trimming cost V 1 base and J 2 bases, with 3 bases left between them. The CDR3 coding sequence is TGTGCCAGCAGCTTAGTAGCCTACGAGCAGTACTTC. Residues: CASSLVAYEQYF.

This clonotype has a handful of counts. The rearrangement uses TRBV7-8 and TRBJ2-2; possibly TRBD1 for D (6 bases). Between the trimmed V and J ends, which lost 4 bases and 1 base, there was a span of 10 bases. This CDR3 has 15 amino acids. The germline CDR1 and CDR2 sequences are SGHVS and FQNEAQ. The CDR3 DNA sequence: TGTGCCAGCAGCTCCCTACAGGGGAACACCGGGGAGCTGTTTTTT. The encoded protein is CASSSLQGNTGELFF.